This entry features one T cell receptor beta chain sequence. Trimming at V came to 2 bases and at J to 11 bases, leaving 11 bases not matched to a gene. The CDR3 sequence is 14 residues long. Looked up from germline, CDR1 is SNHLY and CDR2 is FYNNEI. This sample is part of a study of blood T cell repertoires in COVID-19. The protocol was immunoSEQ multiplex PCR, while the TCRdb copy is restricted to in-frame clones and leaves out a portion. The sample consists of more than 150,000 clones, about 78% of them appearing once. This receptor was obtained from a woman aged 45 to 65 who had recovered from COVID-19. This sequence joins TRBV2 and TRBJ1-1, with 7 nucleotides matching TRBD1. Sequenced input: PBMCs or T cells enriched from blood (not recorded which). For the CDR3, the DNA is TGTGCCAGCAGTGAAAGGAGGCAGGGGGGAATGGCTTTCTTT. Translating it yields CASSERRQGGMAFF.